A selection of T cell receptor beta chains follows, all from one sample in a study of cytomegalovirus exposure and HLA in healthy donors. Using immunoSEQ multiplex PCR, the repertoire was profiled, and TCRdb retains in-frame clones only, with some absent. The sample records just over 20,000 clones, 95% to 97% being singletons. Sequenced sample: PBMCs. The receptor set was obtained from a man aged 25 to 40 in good health and CMV-seropositive. CDR3s include the opening cysteine and the closing phenylalanine or tryptophan. D genes are given only for firm matches. Part of the rows lack a size; the others show once, few, many or a class for expanded clones.

clone size	V gene	J gene	D gene	CDR3 protein	CDR3 DNA
.	TRBV6-5	TRBJ2-2	TRBD1	CASRGQGYGGELFF	TGTGCCAGCAGAGGACAGGGTTATGGCGGGGAGCTGTTTTTT
.	TRBV6-6	TRBJ2-7	.	CASSYSPQGLYF	TGTGCCAGCAGTTATTCCCCCCAGGGCCTGTACTTC
.	TRBV28	TRBJ1-1	TRBD1	CASSPWGQGSTEAFF	TGTGCCAGCAGTCCTTGGGGACAGGGTAGCACTGAAGCTTTCTTT
.	TRBV5-1	TRBJ2-7	.	CASSLGRDLGGYEQYF	TGCGCCAGCAGCTTGGGGCGGGATCTAGGCGGCTACGAGCAGTACTTC
.	TRBV9	TRBJ1-2	TRBD1	CASSVGTGGNYGYTF	TGTGCCAGCAGCGTAGGGACAGGGGGTAACTATGGCTACACCTTC
.	TRBV27	TRBJ2-7	TRBD2	CASTSRPGRERFGEQYF	TGTGCCAGCACGTCCCGGCCGGGGCGGGAGAGGTTCGGCGAGCAGTACTTC
.	TRBV5-8	TRBJ2-7	.	CASSLVVGLTYEQYF	TGTGCCAGCAGCTTGGTGGTAGGACTGACCTACGAGCAGTACTTC
.	TRBV29-1	TRBJ1-4	.	CSVFERQPNEKLFF	TGCAGCGTTTTCGAGAGACAGCCTAATGAAAAACTGTTTTTT
few	TRBV6-1	TRBJ2-6	.	CASSDYQGNGANVLTF	TGTGCCAGCAGTGACTACCAGGGGAATGGGGCCAACGTCCTGACTTTC
.	TRBV11-2	TRBJ1-2	TRBD1	CASSFGQAFNYGYTF	TGTGCCAGCAGCTTCGGACAGGCTTTTAACTATGGCTACACCTTC
.	TRBV5-4	TRBJ2-2	TRBD2	CASSSGSGRGTGELFF	TGTGCCAGCAGCTCGGGTAGCGGGCGAGGCACCGGGGAGCTGTTTTTT
.	TRBV4-1	TRBJ2-1	TRBD2	CASSQALESSGIADNEQFF	TGCGCCAGCAGCCAAGCCCTAGAGAGTAGCGGGATAGCCGACAATGAGCAGTTCTTC
.	TRBV6-6	TRBJ1-5	.	CASSYRGGRGNQPQHF	TGTGCCAGCAGTTACCGTGGCGGAAGGGGGAATCAGCCCCAGCATTTT
.	TRBV6-5	TRBJ2-3	.	CASSNGGRSADTQYF	TGTGCCAGCAGCAACGGAGGGAGGTCAGCAGATACGCAGTATTTT
.	TRBV7-3	TRBJ2-3	TRBD1	CASSPGQGAADTQYF	TGTGCCAGCAGCCCGGGACAGGGGGCGGCAGATACGCAGTATTTT
once	TRBV7-9	TRBJ2-1	.	CASSFPQNEQFF	TGTGCCAGCAGCTTCCCCCAAAATGAGCAGTTCTTC
.	TRBV29-1	TRBJ2-3	.	CSVDHTDTQYF	TGCAGCGTTGATCACACAGATACGCAGTATTTT
.	TRBV27	TRBJ1-4	TRBD1	CASTLSGGYLGEKLFF	TGTGCCAGCACCTTATCAGGGGGCTATCTTGGTGAAAAACTGTTTTTT
.	TRBV5-4	TRBJ2-2	TRBD1	CASSLGQGSAGELFF	TGTGCCAGCAGCCTGGGACAGGGTAGCGCCGGGGAGCTGTTTTTT
.	TRBV30	TRBJ2-7	TRBD2	CAWSGRLARGLYEQYF	TGTGCCTGGAGTGGTAGACTAGCCCGGGGCCTCTACGAGCAGTACTTC
.	TRBV2	TRBJ1-5	TRBD1	CASEGQGVNQPQHF	TGTGCCAGTGAGGGACAGGGGGTAAATCAGCCCCAGCATTTT
.	TRBV7-8	TRBJ2-2	.	CASSSEIVRNTGELFF	TGTGCCAGCAGCTCGGAGATTGTAAGAAACACCGGGGAGCTGTTTTTT
.	TRBV6-1	TRBJ2-7	.	CASSEAGWGSNRAEQYF	TGTGCCAGCAGTGAAGCCGGTTGGGGCTCAAATCGGGCAGAGCAGTACTTC
.	TRBV5-4	TRBJ2-1	.	CASSFAQIEFF	TGTGCCAGCAGCTTCGCACAAATCGAGTTCTTC
once	TRBV30	TRBJ1-2	TRBD1	CAWSGVGQGFGYTF	TGTGCCTGGAGTGGAGTAGGACAGGGCTTTGGCTACACCTTC
few	TRBV7-9	TRBJ2-3	TRBD1	CASTTRGTGDTDTQYF	TGTGCCAGCACAACACGCGGGACAGGGGATACAGATACGCAGTATTTT
.	TRBV29-1	TRBJ1-2	TRBD1	CSAGQGSETF	TGCAGCGCTGGACAGGGAAGCGAAACCTTC
.	TRBV6-1	TRBJ2-1	.	CASSVTWGDLTNEQFF	TGTGCCAGCAGTGTCACATGGGGGGATCTTACCAATGAGCAGTTCTTC
.	TRBV4-2	TRBJ1-2	.	CASSQDREGARGYTF	TGTGCCAGCAGCCAAGATCGAGAAGGGGCTCGGGGCTACACCTTC
once	TRBV7-2	TRBJ1-2	.	CASSPSWPYTF	TGTGCCAGCAGCCCTTCCTGGCCGTACACCTTC
.	TRBV19	TRBJ2-6	TRBD1	CASSPLTGSLTGANVLTF	TGTGCCAGTAGCCCTCTGACAGGGTCCCTCACTGGGGCCAACGTCCTGACTTTC
.	TRBV2	TRBJ2-7	TRBD2	CASSSSGRALFYEQYF	TGTGCCAGCAGTTCTAGCGGGAGGGCCCTCTTCTACGAGCAGTACTTC
once	TRBV10-1	TRBJ2-2	TRBD2	CASSEGLGGSYYLGAGEAGELFF	TGCGCCAGCAGTGAAGGTTTGGGGGGCAGCTACTATTTGGGAGCGGGAGAGGCCGGGGAGCTGTTTTTT
.	TRBV28	TRBJ1-2	.	CASSPPGNYGYTF	TGTGCCAGCAGTCCCCCAGGGAACTATGGCTACACCTTC
.	TRBV5-1	TRBJ2-3	TRBD2	CASRGREGTDTQYF	TGCGCCAGCAGAGGGCGGGAGGGCACAGATACGCAGTATTTT
.	TRBV15	TRBJ2-1	.	CATSSQQDGEQFF	TGTGCCACCAGCTCCCAGCAGGATGGTGAGCAGTTCTTC
.	TRBV7-3	TRBJ2-3	.	CASSSVGSDTQYF	TGTGCCAGCAGCTCCGTGGGCTCAGATACGCAGTATTTT
once	TRBV30	TRBJ1-3	TRBD1	CAWSVTGGVGNTIYF	TGTGCCTGGAGTGTCACAGGGGGCGTCGGAAACACCATATATTTT
.	TRBV28	TRBJ1-1	TRBD1	CASSPDRVLTEAFF	TGTGCCAGCAGCCCAGACAGGGTATTGACTGAAGCTTTCTTT
.	TRBV7-2	TRBJ2-7	TRBD2	CASSLIGRGEQYF	TGTGCCAGCAGCCTAATCGGGAGGGGCGAGCAGTACTTC
.	TRBV28	TRBJ2-1	TRBD1	CASIPVGQGFMIF	TGTGCCAGCATCCCTGTCGGACAGGGTTTTATGATCTTC
.	TRBV7-2	TRBJ2-7	.	CASTPLANNYEQYF	TGTGCCAGCACCCCATTAGCGAACAACTACGAGCAGTACTTC
.	TRBV6-5	TRBJ1-4	.	CASSYRAPRDRLFF	TGTGCCAGCAGTTATCGTGCCCCTCGGGATAGACTGTTTTTT